Below are 5 T cell receptor beta chains sequenced from a single sample in a study of T cell responses to AZD1222 COVID-19 vaccine. TCRdb's table, derived via immunoSEQ multiplex PCR, lists solely in-frame clones and lacks some. The sample carries about 170,000 clones, about 85% recorded once. Sequenced material: peripheral blood, taken on day 0 of AZD1222 vaccination. The receptor source for this set is an adult in good health.

J is TRBJ2-1 and V is TRBV11-3; 9 nucleotides line up with TRBD2. From germline, CDR1 is SGHNT and CDR2 YENEEA. After removal of 5 bases from V and 0 bases from J, the junction contained 17 bases not matched to a gene. The length of the CDR3 is 20 residues. The CDR3 loop is CASSPGGDSGRVSSYNEQFF. CDR3 DNA sequence: TGTGCCAGCAGCCCAGGGGGGGATAGCGGGAGAGTGAGCTCCTACAATGAGCAGTTCTTC.

The J gene is TRBJ1-2, the V gene TRBV5-1; D is uncertain. This CDR3 comprises 14 residues. Germline lookup yields CDR1 SGHRS and CDR2 YFSETQ. V gave up 0 bases and J gave up 7 bases, with 13 bases separating them. CDR3 DNA sequence: TGCGCCAGCAGCTTGGGGCAGGCTCCCGGTGGCTACACCTTC. Its protein is CASSLGQAPGGYTF.

The chain is built from TRBV6-5 and TRBJ1-1; TRBD1 matches at 12 bases. Germline CDR1 MNHEY, CDR2 SVGAGI. This CDR3 is built from 14 residues. Trimming cost V 6 bases and J 6 bases; bases outside gene matches: 5. CDR3 protein: CASRAGQGAAEAFF. CDR3 nucleotides: TGTGCCAGCAGGGCGGGACAGGGGGCTGCTGAAGCTTTCTTT.

The CDR3 nucleotides are TGTGCCAGCAGCCCAAGGGATAGCACAGATACGCAGTATTTT. Its translation: CASSPRDSTDTQYF. The chain is built from TRBV7-9 and TRBJ2-3; no clear D gene. The germline V gene encodes CDR1 SEHNR and CDR2 FQNEAQ (reference sequence). V was pared by 5 bases and J by 0 bases, with 9 bases between. The CDR3 runs 14 residues.

The chain recombines TRBV7-9 with TRBJ2-7, with a weak D call TRBD2 (5 bases). Germline V gene sequence: CDR1 SEHNR, CDR2 FQNEAQ (reference sequence). The V gene lost 1 base and the J gene lost 2 bases, with 12 bases spanning the gap. This CDR3 is built from 15 residues. The CDR3 sequence: CASSLGPRGAYEQYF. DNA for the CDR3: TGTGCCAGCAGCTTAGGTCCCCGGGGAGCCTACGAGCAGTACTTC.